These 23 T cell receptor beta chains came from one sample sequenced in a study of CD8+ T cells in alopecia areata. Once RNA had been extracted, it was reverse transcribed into cDNA to act as the sequencing template. TCRdb keeps only in-frame clones here, not all; method: immunoSEQ multiplex PCR. The table has roughly 100,000 clones, 55% seen once. The source material was CD4+ T cells sorted from blood. These receptors came from a human donor in good health.

This clone appeared a few times. CDR3 protein: CASSGGASYEQYF. CDR3 nucleotide sequence: TGTGCCAGCAGCGGGGGGGCCTCCTACGAGCAGTACTTC. The chain recombines TRBV2 with TRBJ2-7, with 8 bases lining up with TRBD2. J gave up 0 bases and V 6 bases, and 1 base lay outside the gene matches. The CDR3 loop spans 13 amino acids. The germline V gene has CDR1 SNHLY and CDR2 FYNNEI.

The sample holds a few counts of this clone. J is TRBJ1-1 and V is TRBV7-2, with 7 nucleotides matching TRBD1. The CDR3 is 11 residues long. Germline loops: CDR1 SGHTA, CDR2 FQGNSA. The V segment lost 1 base and the J segment 11 bases; nucleotides outside the gene matches: 1. The DNA for the CDR3 is TGTGCCAGCAGCTTAGAGGGGGCGGCTTTCTTT. This gives the protein CASSLEGAAFF.

The J gene is TRBJ2-5, the V gene TRBV6-6, with D possibly being TRBD1 or TRBD2 (6 bases each). In germline, CDR1 is MNHNY, CDR2 SVGAGI (reference sequence). This CDR3 has 15 residues. Trimming removed 5 bases at V and 5 bases at J, with 18 bases between. CDR3 in DNA: TGTGCCAGCAGTACCACCCGAGGGGGACTGGAGACCCAGTACTTC. Its protein is CASSTTRGGLETQYF.

The chain uses TRBV7-9 and TRBJ1-2; D remains ambiguous. There are 14 residues in the CDR3. Trimming left V 6 bases short and J 1 base short, with 12 bases between. Germline CDR1 SEHNR, CDR2 FQNEAQ (reference sequence). The chain's CDR3 is CASRPGPVNYGYTF. CDR3 coding DNA: TGTGCCAGCAGACCTGGCCCGGTTAACTATGGCTACACCTTC.

The genes are TRBV28 and TRBJ2-3; 7 bases align to TRBD2. Trimming at V came to 8 bases and at J to 3 bases, leaving 11 bases not matched to a gene. The CDR3 is 15 residues long. Germline V CDR1 and CDR2: MDHEN, SYDVKM. CDR3 bases: TGTGCCAGCTCGGGTGCTGGCGGGGGTACAGATACGCAGTATTTT. This gives the protein CASSGAGGGTDTQYF.

The chain joins TRBV13 to TRBJ1-2; TRBD1 agrees at 8 bases. CDR1 is PRHDT, CDR2 FYEKMQ, per germline (reference sequence). V lost 10 bases and J lost 2; bases outside the gene matches: 9. The CDR3 is 14 residues long. CDR3 nucleotide sequence: TGTGCCACCGGGGACAGGCCAAGGAACTATGGCTACACCTTC. Amino acid sequence: CATGDRPRNYGYTF.

The chain links TRBV23-1 to TRBJ2-1; D is uncertain. TRBV23-1 is annotated as an ORF whose role is uncertain. V lost 2 bases and J 5 bases, leaving 1 base between the germline ends. The CDR3 extends over 11 amino acids. CDR3 bases: TGCGCCAGCAGTCAAGACAATGAGCAGTTCTTC. It specifies CASSQDNEQFF.

The chain employs TRBV2 and TRBJ1-2; no firm D call. This CDR3 region has 14 residues. Germline V gene sequence: CDR1 SNHLY, CDR2 FYNNEI. The V gene lost 4 bases and the J gene lost 4 bases, with 13 bases spanning the gap. The CDR3: CASSALGIGYGYTF. Written as DNA, the CDR3 is TGTGCCAGCAGTGCCCTGGGGATCGGCTATGGCTACACCTTC.

The chain has TRBV29-1 and TRBJ2-1, with 10 bases matching TRBD2. V lost 4 bases and J lost 4; bases outside the gene matches: 4. Germline V lookup: CDR1 SQVTM, CDR2 ANQGSEA. This CDR3 has 14 amino acids. The CDR3 DNA reads TGCAGCGTTGTCATAGCGGGGGGTTACAATGAGCAGTTCTTC. This encodes CSVVIAGGYNEQFF.

This clone was counted only a few times. The rearrangement links TRBV29-1 to TRBJ2-7; D may be TRBD1 or TRBD2 (5 bases each). CDR1 is SQVTM and CDR2 is ANQGSEA in the germline V gene. CDR3 length: 12 amino acids. The V end lost 4 bases, the J end lost 1 base, and 8 bases lay between the germline ends. The CDR3 nucleotides read TGCAGCGTTGCCAGGGAGTCCTACGAGCAGTACTTC. Its protein is CSVARESYEQYF.

The chain carries TRBV4-1 and TRBJ2-6; D gene uncertain. Germline CDR1 and CDR2: MGHRA and YSYEKL. Trimming shortened V by 4 bases and J by 1 base, and 23 bases separated the two germline ends. This CDR3 region has 20 residues. The CDR3 coding sequence is TGCGCCAGCAGCCCATCACCCGCGCGTAGGAGCCCTTCTGGGGCCAACGTCCTGACTTTC. It specifies CASSPSPARRSPSGANVLTF.

The rearrangement uses TRBV4-1 and TRBJ1-5; possible D gene TRBD1, 5 bases. The CDR3 is 14 residues long. Germline-derived CDR1 and CDR2 are MGHRA and YSYEKL. V lost 0 bases and J lost 5, with 8 bases in between. The CDR3 DNA reads TGCGCCAGCAGCCAAGATGGGGGGTATCAGCCCCAGCATTTT. Translation: CASSQDGGYQPQHF.

The V call is TRBV11-2, the J call TRBJ1-5; D remains ambiguous. From germline, CDR1 is SGHAT and CDR2 FQNNGV. V gave up 5 bases and J gave up 2 bases, with 7 bases separating them. The CDR3 has 13 amino acids. In DNA form, the CDR3 reads TGTGCCAGCAGCACCCAAGGCAATCAGCCCCAGCATTTT. Translated: CASSTQGNQPQHF.

The chain couples TRBV2 to TRBJ2-6; no firm D call. Trimming cost V 2 bases and J 1 base, with 3 bases left between them. Per the germline V gene, CDR1 is SNHLY and CDR2 is FYNNEI. The CDR3 spans 14 residues. The CDR3, as DNA: TGTGCCAGCAGTGAACGGTCTGGGGCCAACGTCCTGACTTTC. This encodes CASSERSGANVLTF.

V usage is TRBV7-2 and J usage is TRBJ2-3; D not resolved. The CDR3 covers 14 residues. Trimming stripped 3 bases from V and 5 bases from J, with 12 bases between. Germline V gene data show CDR1 as SGHTA and CDR2 as FQGNSA. The CDR3 reads CASSFTGYGDTQYF. The DNA of the CDR3 is TGTGCCAGCAGCTTCACCGGGTATGGAGATACGCAGTATTTT.

V and J are TRBV4-3 and TRBJ2-3, with a tentative D call TRBD1 (5 bases). The CDR3 consists of 15 residues. The germline CDR1 and CDR2 sequences are LGHNA and YSLEER. The ends were cut back, 7 bases at V and 6 bases at J, with 20 bases in the middle. The CDR3 here is CASTPSGNSGDTQYF. For the CDR3, the DNA is TGCGCCAGCACCCCAAGTGGGAATTCAGGGGATACGCAGTATTTT.

This clone turned up a few times. This rearrangement joins TRBV7-8 to TRBJ1-5; possibly TRBD1 for D (5 bases). This CDR3 has 18 amino acids. V dropped 0 bases and J dropped 1 base, with 16 bases sitting between them. The germline gives CDR1 SGHVS, CDR2 FQNEAQ. CDR3 in amino acids: CASSLARDSIHSNQPQHF. The CDR3 coding sequence is TGTGCCAGCAGCTTAGCGCGGGACTCCATTCACAGCAATCAGCCCCAGCATTTT.

The CDR3 reads CASSLHGTEETQYF. Written as DNA, the CDR3 is TGTGCCAGCAGCCTCCATGGGACCGAGGAGACCCAGTACTTC. This rearrangement joins TRBV7-2 to TRBJ2-5, with D tentatively TRBD1 or TRBD2 (5 bases each). Germline V gives CDR1 SGHTA, CDR2 FQGNSA. The CDR3 has 14 amino acids. Trimming left V 5 bases short and J 5 bases short, with 15 bases between. Complete variable domain (other parts from reference TRBV7-2 and TRBJ2-5): GAGVSQSPSNKVTEKGKDVELRCDPISGHTALYWYRQSLGQGLEFLIYFQGNSAPDKSGLPSDRFSAERTGGSVSTLTIQRTQQEDSAVYLCASSLHGTEETQYFGPGTRLLVL.

This clone was recorded once. The chain joins TRBV18 to TRBJ2-2, with D uncertain. Looked up from germline, CDR1 is KGHSH and CDR2 is LQKENI. The CDR3 consists of 13 residues. V was shortened by 3 bases and J by 12 bases, with 14 bases between the two germline ends. CDR3 amino acids: CASSPTDRRQLFF. The CDR3 coding sequence is TGTGCCAGCTCACCTACGGACCGAAGGCAGCTGTTTTTT.

This clone has just a few counts. The V and J genes are TRBV7-2 and TRBJ2-5; 9 positions agree with TRBD1. CDR3 length equals 15 residues. The junction had 8 bases not matched to a gene; V was cut back by 5 bases and J by 4 bases. CDR1 and CDR2 from the germline V gene are SGHTA and FQGNSA. The CDR3 region is CASSVPGQGGETQYF. The CDR3 DNA reads as TGTGCCAGCAGCGTACCGGGACAGGGCGGAGAGACCCAGTACTTC. The whole variable domain, remainder taken from reference TRBV7-2 and TRBJ2-5, is GAGVSQSPSNKVTEKGKDVELRCDPISGHTALYWYRQSLGQGLEFLIYFQGNSAPDKSGLPSDRFSAERTGGSVSTLTIQRTQQEDSAVYLCASSVPGQGGETQYFGPGTRLLVL.

This clone was picked up a small number of times. Other DNA variants within this sample encode the same CDR3. This chain uses TRBV30 with TRBJ1-3; D remains unclear. This CDR3 has 12 residues. Trimming took off 0 bases at V and 3 bases at J, with 3 bases between the two ends. The germline V gene has CDR1 GTSNPN and CDR2 SVGIG (reference sequence). The CDR3 sequence: CAWSVLGNTIYF. The CDR3 bases are TGTGCCTGGAGTGTCCTTGGAAACACCATATATTTT.

The chain uses TRBV4-1 and TRBJ2-3; no reliable D call. V dropped 1 base and J dropped 1 base, with 12 bases sitting between them. CDR3 size: 16 residues. CDR1 is MGHRA and CDR2 is YSYEKL in the germline V gene. CDR3: CASSQVLGFGTDTQYF. CDR3 DNA: TGCGCCAGCAGCCAAGTTCTGGGGTTTGGCACAGATACGCAGTATTTT.

This chain connects TRBV6-6 to TRBJ1-5, with D possibly matching TRBD1 (5 bases). There are 13 residues in the CDR3. Germline CDR1 is MNHNY and CDR2 is SVGAGI (reference sequence). Trimming removed 4 bases from V and 3 bases from J, with 7 bases in between. The CDR3 nucleotides read TGTGCCAGCAGTTGGGGGACCAATCAGCCCCAGCATTTT. Translating it yields CASSWGTNQPQHF.